These 30 T cell receptor beta chains were all obtained from the same sample, sequenced in a study of blood T cell repertoires in COVID-19. Clones were read by immunoSEQ multiplex PCR, and TCRdb kept only the in-frame ones, dropping some. The data show about 200,000 clones, approximately 80% seen once. Sequencing used peripheral blood. These receptors all come from a human donor in a cohort sampled during active COVID-19.

The chain joins TRBV2 to TRBJ1-3; no clear D. The germline V gene has CDR1 SNHLY and CDR2 FYNNEI. The ends were cut back, 4 bases at V and 0 bases at J, with 7 bases in the middle. The CDR3 totals 14 residues. CDR3 DNA sequence: TGTGCCAGCAGTGTAGGAGGCTCTGGAAACACCATATATTTT. This gives the protein CASSVGGSGNTIYF.

In its sample, this clone was seen once. The chain combines TRBV11-2 with TRBJ2-3, with D hard to call. The V gene lost 1 base and the J gene lost 3 bases, with 8 bases spanning the gap. CDR1 is SGHAT, CDR2 FQNNGV, per germline. The CDR3 has 14 residues. The CDR3 protein is CASSLAVATDTQYF. The CDR3 DNA reads as TGTGCCAGCAGCTTAGCGGTTGCGACAGATACGCAGTATTTT.

This clone was counted many times. V and J are TRBV29-1 and TRBJ2-3; D perhaps matches TRBD1 (5 bases). This CDR3 spans 15 amino acids. Germline V CDR1 and CDR2: SQVTM, ANQGSEA. The germline V and J ends were trimmed by 7 bases and 0 bases, with 17 bases remaining between them. The CDR3 reads CSAERQGISTDTQYF. DNA of the CDR3: TGCAGCGCCGAGAGGCAGGGCATTAGCACAGATACGCAGTATTTT.

J is TRBJ2-7 and V is TRBV28; a possible D gene is TRBD2 (5 bases). The CDR3 runs 14 residues. The V gene lost 5 bases and the J gene lost 3 bases, with 14 bases spanning the gap. CDR1 and CDR2 (germline): MDHEN, SYDVKM. The CDR3 coding sequence is TGTGCCAGCAGTCCCGTGGGGAGAAGCTACGAGCAGTACTTC. Its protein is CASSPVGRSYEQYF.

This chain links TRBV19 with TRBJ2-4, with TRBD2 identical over 11 bases. CDR1 is LNHDA, CDR2 SQIVND, per germline (reference sequence). The CDR3 runs 17 residues. V gave up 2 bases and J gave up 5 bases; unmatched junction bases: 8. DNA of the CDR3: TGTGCCAGTAGTATATACGGAACTAGCGGGAGCCAAAACATTCAGTACTTC. The encoded protein is CASSIYGTSGSQNIQYF.

The rearrangement uses TRBV11-3 and TRBJ2-1; 8 bases agree with TRBD2. The CDR3 has 14 residues. Germline CDR1 and CDR2: SGHNT and YENEEA. Losses at the gene ends were 2 bases for V and 8 bases for J; bases not matched to a gene: 5. Written as DNA, the CDR3 is TGTGCCAGCAGCTTACCCGGGAGGGCCCATGAGCAGTTCTTC. Translating gives CASSLPGRAHEQFF.

V usage is TRBV27 and J usage is TRBJ2-2; the match to TRBD2 covers 14 bases. Germline assignment: CDR1 MNHEY and CDR2 SMNVEV (reference sequence). After removal of 6 bases from V and 7 bases from J, the junction contained 4 bases not matched to a gene. The CDR3 is 15 amino acids. The CDR3 loop reads CASSRTSGRFGELFF. The CDR3, as DNA: TGTGCCAGCAGCCGGACTAGCGGGAGGTTCGGGGAGCTGTTTTTT.

The rearrangement links TRBV19 to TRBJ2-4, with TRBD1 identical over 8 bases. The CDR3 contains 12 residues. Germline V gene sequence: CDR1 LNHDA, CDR2 SQIVND (reference sequence). Unmatched junction bases numbered 6, after V lost 8 bases and J lost 9 bases. CDR3 in amino acids: CASQDRVGIQYF. The CDR3 nucleotides are TGTGCCAGTCAGGACAGGGTCGGCATTCAGTACTTC.

The count of this clone is one. The chain combines TRBV5-1 with TRBJ2-7; 7 bases line up with TRBD2. Germline CDR1 SGHRS, CDR2 YFSETQ. Trimming at V came to 1 base and at J to 5 bases, leaving 6 bases not matched to a gene. CDR3 size: 14 residues. Written as DNA, the CDR3 is TGCGCCAGCAGCTTGAGTGGGACTACGGACGAGCAGTACTTC. Translated, it gives CASSLSGTTDEQYF.

The chain employs TRBV28 and TRBJ1-6; D is unclear. Germline CDR1 reads MDHEN; CDR2 reads SYDVKM. V was cut by 5 bases and J by 3 bases, with 11 bases left in between. The CDR3 has 15 residues. The CDR3 spells CASSLQNYYNSPLHF. CDR3 nucleotides: TGTGCCAGCAGTCTTCAGAATTACTATAATTCACCCCTCCACTTT.

The chain links TRBV27 to TRBJ2-1, with D maybe TRBD1 (6 bases). The V end lost 4 bases, the J end lost 2 bases, and 9 bases lay between the germline ends. There are 14 residues in the CDR3. Germline CDR1 MNHEY, CDR2 SMNVEV (reference sequence). For the CDR3, the DNA is TGTGCCAGCAGTTCCACAGGGACCTACAATGAGCAGTTCTTC. This translates into CASSSTGTYNEQFF.

The J gene is TRBJ2-7, the V gene TRBV28, with a tentative D call TRBD2 (6 bases). V was shortened by 4 bases and J by 3 bases, with 16 bases between the two germline ends. The CDR3 sequence is 15 residues long. Germline V gene lookup returns CDR1 MDHEN and CDR2 SYDVKM. The CDR3 protein is CASSSGTRGIYEQYF. The CDR3 nucleotides read TGTGCCAGCAGTTCCGGGACCCGGGGGATCTACGAGCAGTACTTC.

The chain uses TRBV3-1 (or the pseudogene TRBV3-2) and TRBJ2-3; the D gene is possibly TRBD2 (6 bases). Deletions cut 4 bases from V and 4 bases from J, with 12 bases between. The CDR3 is made up of 14 amino acids. Looked up from germline, CDR1 is LGHDT and CDR2 is YNNKEL (reference sequence). CDR3 in amino acids: CASSRVGLADTQYF. The CDR3 region has the DNA TGTGCCAGCAGCCGCGTGGGACTCGCAGATACGCAGTATTTT.

Of note for this clone: Here the CDR3 omits its conserved ending phenylalanine or tryptophan, so a read error is the likely source. Because the CDR3's place on the DNA is in doubt, the DNA is left out and the CDR3 is given as listed by TCRdb. CDR3 amino acids: CASSQGAGP. This rearrangement joins TRBV3-1 (or the pseudogene TRBV3-2) to TRBJ2-3; TRBD2 was called by the table and not checked on the DNA. CDR1 is LGHDT, CDR2 YNNKEL, per germline (reference sequence). The CDR3 extends over 9 residues, inclusive of both ends.

The gene calls are TRBV10-2 and TRBJ1-2; D is uncertain. The CDR3 loop spans 21 amino acids. Per the germline V gene, CDR1 is WSHSY and CDR2 is SAAADI. V lost 0 bases and J lost 4, with 30 bases in between. CDR3 DNA: TGCGCCAGCAGTGAGTCTGATTTTGGGAGCCCCTACACCCATCGCGGCTATGGCTACACCTTC. Its protein is CASSESDFGSPYTHRGYGYTF.

Remarks on this clone: Compared with germline, one end of the junction differs, possibly owing to a read error. The CDR3 nucleotides are TGTGCCTGGAACGGGGGTGGAGAGGCCCAGTACTTC. Encoded protein: CAWNGGGEAQYF. The genes are TRBV30 and TRBJ2-5, with TRBD2 as a possible D gene (6 bases). CDR1 GTSNPN and CDR2 SVGIG come from the germline V gene (reference sequence). The CDR3 contains 12 residues.

A few counts support this clone. The J gene is TRBJ2-4, the V gene TRBV2; D is ambiguous. V was cut by 4 bases and J by 9 bases, with 19 bases left in between. This CDR3 is built from 15 residues. Germline V gene sequence: CDR1 SNHLY, CDR2 FYNNEI. The CDR3 here is CASSVQYEYLGIQYF. The DNA for the CDR3 is TGTGCCAGCAGTGTACAGTATGAGTATTTGGGCATTCAGTACTTC.

J is TRBJ1-1 and V is TRBV7-9; 10 positions match TRBD1. J lost 0 bases, V lost 6 bases, and 4 bases had no gene match. The CDR3 sequence is 15 residues long. Germline CDR1 SEHNR, CDR2 FQNEAQ (reference sequence). CDR3 in DNA: TGTGCCAGCAGACCGACAGGGGGCGTGAACACTGAAGCTTTCTTT. Amino acid sequence: CASRPTGGVNTEAFF.

The chain employs TRBV5-1 and TRBJ1-1, with a possible D match to TRBD1 (6 bases). Germline V gene data show CDR1 as SGHRS and CDR2 as YFSETQ. The CDR3 runs to 15 residues. The V end was cut by 4 bases, the J end by 4 bases, with 17 bases between. The CDR3 is CASSQDSLRSTEAFF. The CDR3 nucleotides read TGCGCCAGCAGCCAGGACAGTTTGAGATCCACTGAAGCTTTCTTT.

The rearrangement links TRBV5-1 to TRBJ1-3; TRBD1 matches 11 bases. V gave up 4 bases and J gave up 4 bases; unmatched junction bases: 4. Looked up from germline, CDR1 is SGHRS and CDR2 is YFSETQ. The CDR3 sequence is 15 residues long. Here the CDR3 DNA reads TGCGCCAGCAGCCCAGGACAGGGGGCCGGAAACACCATATATTTT. Protein product: CASSPGQGAGNTIYF.

This chain links TRBV6-5 with TRBJ2-1; a weak D match, TRBD1 (6 bases). V lost 0 bases and J lost 2, with 8 bases in between. CDR3 length: 15 amino acids. CDR1 and CDR2 from the germline V gene are MNHEY and SVGAGI. CDR3 bases: TGTGCCAGCAGTTACTCAGGGACAACCTACAATGAGCAGTTCTTC. Residues: CASSYSGTTYNEQFF.

J is TRBJ2-3 and V is TRBV5-1; TRBD2 might be the D (6 bases). The CDR3 has 14 amino acids. V was cut by 1 base and J by 2 bases, with 8 bases left in between. CDR1 SGHRS and CDR2 YFSETQ come from the germline V gene. CDR3 protein: CASSLTRDTDTQYF. The DNA for the CDR3 is TGCGCCAGCAGCTTGACGCGGGACACAGATACGCAGTATTTT. The whole variable domain, remainder taken from reference TRBV5-1 and TRBJ2-3, is KAGVTQTPRYLIKTRGQQVTLSCSPISGHRSVSWYQQTPGQGLQFLFEYFSETQRNKGNFPGRFSGRQFSNSRSEMNVSTLELGDSALYLCASSLTRDTDTQYFGPGTRLTVL.

CDR3 sequence reads: CASSLSLMNTEAFF. CDR3 in DNA: TGTGCCAGCAGTCTCTCCTTAATGAACACTGAAGCTTTCTTT. The J gene is TRBJ1-1, the V gene TRBV27; D unclear. V dropped 5 bases and J dropped 0 bases, with 10 bases sitting between them. CDR1 MNHEY and CDR2 SMNVEV come from the germline V gene (reference sequence). The CDR3 contains 14 residues.

V gene TRBV4-2 combines with J gene TRBJ2-1; tentatively, D is TRBD2 (5 bases). Trimming removed 4 bases at V and 4 bases at J, with 14 bases between. Germline V gene data show CDR1 as LGHNA and CDR2 as YNFKEQ. The CDR3 runs 15 residues. CDR3 sequence reads: CASSPQGGVYNEQFF. The CDR3 nucleotides are TGTGCCAGCAGCCCACAAGGAGGCGTGTACAATGAGCAGTTCTTC.

This chain joins TRBV18 and TRBJ2-1, with 11 bases identical to TRBD2. The CDR3 has 16 residues. V lost 3 bases to trimming and J lost 8 bases; unmatched junction nucleotides: 9. Germline loops: CDR1 KGHSH, CDR2 LQKENI. The CDR3 DNA is TGTGCCAGCTCACCCATAGCGGGAGGGCTTAAAGATGAGCAGTTCTTC. It specifies CASSPIAGGLKDEQFF.

This clone was seen only a few times. The chain joins TRBV4-2 to TRBJ2-7; the D gene is possibly TRBD1 (8 bases). The length of the CDR3 is 22 residues. Trimming shortened V by 0 bases and J by 3 bases, and 33 bases separated the two germline ends. CDR1 LGHNA and CDR2 YNFKEQ come from the germline V gene. CDR3 coding DNA: TGTGCCAGCAGCCAAGACTGGCCGACTGGCAGGGGGCTGGGGGAGGGCGTCTACGAGCAGTACTTC. It codes for CASSQDWPTGRGLGEGVYEQYF.

This clone has at least ten counts. The chain recombines TRBV3-1 (or the pseudogene TRBV3-2) with TRBJ1-4, with unresolved D. With 1 base removed from V and 8 bases from J, the gap between germline ends came to 11 bases. Germline V gives CDR1 LGHDT, CDR2 YNNKEL (reference sequence). CDR3 size: 14 residues. CDR3 amino acids: CASSQGFSDEKLFF. For the CDR3, the DNA is TGTGCCAGCAGCCAAGGTTTTAGCGACGAAAAACTGTTTTTT.

This chain links TRBV11-3 with TRBJ2-1; D is possibly TRBD2 (5 bases). From germline, CDR1 is SGHNT and CDR2 YENEEA. The CDR3 has 15 amino acids. Trimming shortened V by 3 bases and J by 5 bases, and 14 bases separated the two germline ends. The CDR3 here is CASSLEAIPNNEQFF. The DNA for the CDR3 is TGTGCCAGCAGCTTGGAGGCCATCCCTAACAATGAGCAGTTCTTC. Combining the CDR3 with reference TRBV11-3 and TRBJ2-1 gives the whole variable domain EAGVVQSPRYKIIEKKQPVAFWCNPISGHNTLYWYLQNLGQGPELLIRYENEEAVDDSQLPKDRFSAERLKGVDSTLKIQPAELGDSAVYLCASSLEAIPNNEQFFGPGTRLTVL.

This clone appeared a single time. The chain couples TRBV9 to TRBJ2-7; the D gene is possibly TRBD2 (6 bases). Trimming stripped 4 bases from V and 2 bases from J, with 13 bases between. The V gene's germline CDR1 is SGDLS and CDR2 YYNGEE. This CDR3 comprises 14 residues. The CDR3 DNA is TGTGCCAGCAGCATTAGCGGTACGACCTACGAGCAGTACTTC. This translates into CASSISGTTYEQYF.

The chain employs TRBV7-2 and TRBJ1-6; D is ambiguous. This CDR3 is built from 12 residues. Germline V CDR1 and CDR2: SGHTA, FQGNSA. V lost 2 bases and J lost 14, with 10 bases in between. The CDR3 DNA follows: TGTGCCAGCAGCTTACCCGCAGGCGCCCTCCACTTT. Its protein product is CASSLPAGALHF.